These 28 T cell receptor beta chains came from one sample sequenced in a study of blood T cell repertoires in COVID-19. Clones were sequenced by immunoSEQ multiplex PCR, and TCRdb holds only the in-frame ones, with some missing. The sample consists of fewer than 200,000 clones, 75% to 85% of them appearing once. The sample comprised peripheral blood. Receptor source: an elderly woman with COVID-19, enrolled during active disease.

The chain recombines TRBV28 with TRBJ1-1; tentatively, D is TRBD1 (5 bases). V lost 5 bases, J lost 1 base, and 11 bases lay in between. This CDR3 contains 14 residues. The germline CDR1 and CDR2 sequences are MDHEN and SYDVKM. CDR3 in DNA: TGTGCCAGCAGTACCCCTGGACAGAACACTGAAGCTTTCTTT. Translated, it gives CASSTPGQNTEAFF.

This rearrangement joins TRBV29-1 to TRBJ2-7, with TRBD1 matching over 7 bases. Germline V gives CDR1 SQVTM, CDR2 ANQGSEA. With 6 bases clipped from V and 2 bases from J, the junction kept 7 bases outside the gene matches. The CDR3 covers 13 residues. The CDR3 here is CSVWWDSTYEQYF. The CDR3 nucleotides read TGCAGCGTCTGGTGGGACAGCACCTACGAGCAGTACTTC.

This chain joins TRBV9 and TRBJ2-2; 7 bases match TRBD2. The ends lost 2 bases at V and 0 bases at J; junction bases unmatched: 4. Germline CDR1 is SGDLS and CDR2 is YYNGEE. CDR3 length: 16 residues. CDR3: CASSVRREANTGELFF. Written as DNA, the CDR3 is TGTGCCAGCAGCGTCCGCCGGGAGGCGAACACCGGGGAGCTGTTTTTT.

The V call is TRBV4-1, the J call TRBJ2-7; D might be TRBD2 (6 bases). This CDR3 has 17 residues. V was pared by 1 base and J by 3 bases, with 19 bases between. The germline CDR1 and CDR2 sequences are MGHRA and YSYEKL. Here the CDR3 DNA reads TGCGCCAGCAGCCAAGGTAGCAGTCCCGGGGGATACTACGAGCAGTACTTC. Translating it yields CASSQGSSPGGYYEQYF.

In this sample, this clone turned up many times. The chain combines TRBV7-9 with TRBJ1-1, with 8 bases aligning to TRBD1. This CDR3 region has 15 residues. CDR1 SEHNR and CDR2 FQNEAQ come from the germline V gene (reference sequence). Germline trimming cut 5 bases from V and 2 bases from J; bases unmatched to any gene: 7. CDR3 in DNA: TGTGCCAGCAGCGCACAGGGGGTTTTTAACACTGAAGCTTTCTTT. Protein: CASSAQGVFNTEAFF.

CDR3 bases: TGTGCCAGCAGGGGGAGCGGCGAAGGAAATGAGCAGTTCTTC. This codes for CASRGSGEGNEQFF. The J gene is TRBJ2-1, the V gene TRBV25-1, with D perhaps matching TRBD2 (5 bases). The CDR3 length is 14 residues. The germline CDR1 and CDR2 sequences are MGHDK and SYGVNS. V was pared by 6 bases and J by 7 bases, with 16 bases between.

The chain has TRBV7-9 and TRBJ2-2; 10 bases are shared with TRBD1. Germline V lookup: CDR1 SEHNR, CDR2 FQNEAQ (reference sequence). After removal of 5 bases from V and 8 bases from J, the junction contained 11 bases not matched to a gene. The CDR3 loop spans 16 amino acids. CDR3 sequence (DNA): TGTGCCAGCAGCCTTCCCGGGACAGGGGAGGTAGGGGAGCTGTTTTTT. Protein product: CASSLPGTGEVGELFF. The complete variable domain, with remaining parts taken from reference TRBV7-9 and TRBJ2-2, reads DTGVSQNPRHKITKRGQNVTFRCDPISEHNRLYWYRQTLGQGPEFLTYFQNEAQLEKSRLLSDRFSAERPKGSFSTLEIQRTEQGDSAMYLCASSLPGTGEVGELFFGEGSRLTVL.

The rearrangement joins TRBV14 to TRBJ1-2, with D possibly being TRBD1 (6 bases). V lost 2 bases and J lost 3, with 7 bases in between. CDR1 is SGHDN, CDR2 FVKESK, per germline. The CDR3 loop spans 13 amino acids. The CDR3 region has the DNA TGTGCCAGCAGCCAAACAGGGTACTATGGCTACACCTTC. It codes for CASSQTGYYGYTF.

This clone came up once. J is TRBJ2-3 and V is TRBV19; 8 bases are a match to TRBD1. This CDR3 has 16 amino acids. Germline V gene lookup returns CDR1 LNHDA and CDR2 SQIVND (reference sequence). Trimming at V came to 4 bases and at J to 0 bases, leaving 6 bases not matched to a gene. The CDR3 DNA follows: TGTGCCAGTAGTAGACAGGGGCCTGGGAGCACAGATACGCAGTATTTT. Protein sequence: CASSRQGPGSTDTQYF.

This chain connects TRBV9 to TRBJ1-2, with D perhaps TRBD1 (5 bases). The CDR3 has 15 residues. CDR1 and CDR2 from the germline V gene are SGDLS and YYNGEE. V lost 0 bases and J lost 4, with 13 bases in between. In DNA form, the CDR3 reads TGTGCCAGCAGCGTAGATGGGCGGGGACGCTATGGCTACACCTTC. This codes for CASSVDGRGRYGYTF. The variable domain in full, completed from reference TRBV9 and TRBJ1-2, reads DSGVTQTPKHLITATGQRVTLRCSPRSGDLSVYWYQQSLDQGLQFLIQYYNGEERAKGNILERFSAQQFPDLHSELNLSSLELGDSALYFCASSVDGRGRYGYTFGSGTRLTVV.

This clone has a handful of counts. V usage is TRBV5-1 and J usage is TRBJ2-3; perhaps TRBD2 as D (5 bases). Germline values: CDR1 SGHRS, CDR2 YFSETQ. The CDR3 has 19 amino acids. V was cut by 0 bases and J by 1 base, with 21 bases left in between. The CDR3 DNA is TGCGCCAGCAGCTTGGGGCTCGGAGTACTGCTGAGGGGCACAGATACGCAGTATTTT. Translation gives CASSLGLGVLLRGTDTQYF.

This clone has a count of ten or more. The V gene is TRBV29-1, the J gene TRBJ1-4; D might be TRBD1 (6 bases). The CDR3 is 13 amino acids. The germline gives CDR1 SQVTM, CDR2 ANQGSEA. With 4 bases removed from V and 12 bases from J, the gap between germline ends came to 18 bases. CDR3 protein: CSVAHNPRGELFF. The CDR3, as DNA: TGCAGCGTTGCCCATAATCCCAGGGGAGAACTGTTTTTT.

The CDR3 sequence: CASRTPGLRYTF. CDR3 bases: TGTGCCAGCAGAACACCGGGACTCCGCTACACCTTC. V and J are TRBV27 and TRBJ1-2; D might be TRBD1 (5 bases). Germline values: CDR1 MNHEY, CDR2 SMNVEV (reference sequence). The CDR3 is made up of 12 amino acids. V lost 6 bases to trimming and J lost 9 bases, with 14 bases between them.

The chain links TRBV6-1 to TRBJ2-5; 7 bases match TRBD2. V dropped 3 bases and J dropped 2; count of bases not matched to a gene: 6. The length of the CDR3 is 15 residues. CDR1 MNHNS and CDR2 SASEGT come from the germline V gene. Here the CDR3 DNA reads TGTGCCAGCAGTGATCCGGGACTACCACAAGAGACCCAGTACTTC. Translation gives CASSDPGLPQETQYF.

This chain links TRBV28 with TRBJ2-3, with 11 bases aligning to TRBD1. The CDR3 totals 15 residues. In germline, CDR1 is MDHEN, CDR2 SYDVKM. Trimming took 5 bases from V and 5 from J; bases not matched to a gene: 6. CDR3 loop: CASSPRTGGRDTQYF. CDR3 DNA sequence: TGTGCCAGCAGTCCCCGGACAGGGGGCAGAGATACGCAGTATTTT.

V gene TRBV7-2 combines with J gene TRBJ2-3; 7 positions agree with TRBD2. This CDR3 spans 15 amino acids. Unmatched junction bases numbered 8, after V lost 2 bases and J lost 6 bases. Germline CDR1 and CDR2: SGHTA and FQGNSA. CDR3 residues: CASSLSGTSVDTQYF. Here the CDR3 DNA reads TGTGCCAGCAGCTTAAGCGGGACTTCGGTCGATACGCAGTATTTT.

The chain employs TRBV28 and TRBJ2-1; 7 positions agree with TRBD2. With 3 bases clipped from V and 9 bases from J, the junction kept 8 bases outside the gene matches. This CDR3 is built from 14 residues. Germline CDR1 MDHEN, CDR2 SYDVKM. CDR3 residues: CASSFGGGPGEQFF. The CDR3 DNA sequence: TGTGCCAGCAGTTTCGGGGGAGGGCCGGGTGAGCAGTTCTTC.

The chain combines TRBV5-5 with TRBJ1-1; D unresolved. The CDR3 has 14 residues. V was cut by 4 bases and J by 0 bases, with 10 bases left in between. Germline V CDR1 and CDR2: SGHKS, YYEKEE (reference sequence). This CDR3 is CASSVRPVNTEAFF. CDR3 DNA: TGTGCCAGCAGCGTCCGCCCAGTGAACACTGAAGCTTTCTTT.

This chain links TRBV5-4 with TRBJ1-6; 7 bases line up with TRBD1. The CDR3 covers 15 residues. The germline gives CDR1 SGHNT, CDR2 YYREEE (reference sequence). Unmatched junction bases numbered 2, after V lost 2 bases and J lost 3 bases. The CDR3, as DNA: TGTGCCAGCAGCTTACAGGGGCTCTATAATTCACCCCTCCACTTT. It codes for CASSLQGLYNSPLHF.

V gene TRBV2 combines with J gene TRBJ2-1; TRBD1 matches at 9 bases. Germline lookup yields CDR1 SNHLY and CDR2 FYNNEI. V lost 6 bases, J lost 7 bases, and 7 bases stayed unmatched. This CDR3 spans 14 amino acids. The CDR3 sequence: CASSGTGWDNEQFF. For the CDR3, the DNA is TGTGCCAGCAGCGGGACAGGGTGGGATAATGAGCAGTTCTTC. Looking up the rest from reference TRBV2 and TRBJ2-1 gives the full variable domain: EPEVTQTPSHQVTQMGQEVILRCVPISNHLYFYWYRQILGQKVEFLVSFYNNEISEKSEIFDDQFSVERPDGSNFTLKIRSTKLEDSAMYFCASSGTGWDNEQFFGPGTRLTVL.

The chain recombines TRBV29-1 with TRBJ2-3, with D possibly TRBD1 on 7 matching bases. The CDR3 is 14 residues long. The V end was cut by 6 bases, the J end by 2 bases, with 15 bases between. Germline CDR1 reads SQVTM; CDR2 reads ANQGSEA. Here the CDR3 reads CSVSQGGLTDTQYF. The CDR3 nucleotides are TGCAGCGTATCTCAGGGGGGACTCACAGATACGCAGTATTTT.

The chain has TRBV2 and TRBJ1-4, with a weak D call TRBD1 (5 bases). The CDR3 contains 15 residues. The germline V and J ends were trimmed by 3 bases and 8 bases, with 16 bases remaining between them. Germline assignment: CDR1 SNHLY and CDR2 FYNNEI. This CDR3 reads CASSELQGVGEKLFF. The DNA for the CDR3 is TGTGCCAGCAGTGAGCTTCAGGGCGTGGGGGAAAAACTGTTTTTT.

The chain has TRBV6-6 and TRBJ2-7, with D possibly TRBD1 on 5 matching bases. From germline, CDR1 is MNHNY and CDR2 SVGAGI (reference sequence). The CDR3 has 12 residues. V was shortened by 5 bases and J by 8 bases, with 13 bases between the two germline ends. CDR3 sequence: CASSGTGLQQYF. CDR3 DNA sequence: TGTGCCAGCAGTGGAACAGGCCTACAGCAGTACTTC.

Written as DNA, the CDR3 is TGTGCCAGCAGCTTAGAGGGACAGGGAGTTGTTTACGAGCAGTACTTC. Amino acid sequence: CASSLEGQGVVYEQYF. The chain links TRBV11-2 to TRBJ2-7; 9 nucleotides match TRBD1. The CDR3 sequence is 16 residues long. With 0 bases clipped from V and 4 bases from J, the junction kept 7 bases outside the gene matches. Germline V gene lookup returns CDR1 SGHAT and CDR2 FQNNGV. Using reference TRBV11-2 and TRBJ2-7 for the parts outside the CDR3, the full variable domain is EAGVAQSPRYKIIEKRQSVAFWCNPISGHATLYWYQQILGQGPKLLIQFQNNGVVDDSQLPKDRFSAERLKGVDSTLKIQPAKLEDSAVYLCASSLEGQGVVYEQYFGPGTRLTVT.

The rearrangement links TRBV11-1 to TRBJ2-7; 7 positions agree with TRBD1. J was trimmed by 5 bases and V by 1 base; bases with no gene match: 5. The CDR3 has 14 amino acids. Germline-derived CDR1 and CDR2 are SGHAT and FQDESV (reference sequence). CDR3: CASSLEGAKDEQYF. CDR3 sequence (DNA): TGTGCCAGCAGCTTAGAGGGGGCCAAGGACGAGCAGTACTTC.

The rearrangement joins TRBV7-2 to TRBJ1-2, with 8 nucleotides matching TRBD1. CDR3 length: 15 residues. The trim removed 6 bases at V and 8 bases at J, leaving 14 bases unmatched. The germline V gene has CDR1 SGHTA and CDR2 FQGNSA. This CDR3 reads CASSSSGGALRGYTF. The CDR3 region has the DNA TGTGCCAGCAGTTCTTCAGGGGGCGCTTTAAGGGGCTACACCTTC.

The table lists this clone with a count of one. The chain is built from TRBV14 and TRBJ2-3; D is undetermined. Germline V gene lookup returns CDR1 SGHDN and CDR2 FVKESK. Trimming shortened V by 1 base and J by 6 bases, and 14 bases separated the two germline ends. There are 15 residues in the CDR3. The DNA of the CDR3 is TGTGCCAGCAGCCAAGGCTGGAGCACCATGGATACGCAGTATTTT. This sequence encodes CASSQGWSTMDTQYF.

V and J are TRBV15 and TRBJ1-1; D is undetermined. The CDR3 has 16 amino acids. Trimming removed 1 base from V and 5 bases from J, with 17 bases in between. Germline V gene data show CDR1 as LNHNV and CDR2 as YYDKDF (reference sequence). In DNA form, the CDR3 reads TGTGCCACCAGCAGAGCCCCGACTATACGGAGAACTGAAGCTTTCTTT. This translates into CATSRAPTIRRTEAFF.